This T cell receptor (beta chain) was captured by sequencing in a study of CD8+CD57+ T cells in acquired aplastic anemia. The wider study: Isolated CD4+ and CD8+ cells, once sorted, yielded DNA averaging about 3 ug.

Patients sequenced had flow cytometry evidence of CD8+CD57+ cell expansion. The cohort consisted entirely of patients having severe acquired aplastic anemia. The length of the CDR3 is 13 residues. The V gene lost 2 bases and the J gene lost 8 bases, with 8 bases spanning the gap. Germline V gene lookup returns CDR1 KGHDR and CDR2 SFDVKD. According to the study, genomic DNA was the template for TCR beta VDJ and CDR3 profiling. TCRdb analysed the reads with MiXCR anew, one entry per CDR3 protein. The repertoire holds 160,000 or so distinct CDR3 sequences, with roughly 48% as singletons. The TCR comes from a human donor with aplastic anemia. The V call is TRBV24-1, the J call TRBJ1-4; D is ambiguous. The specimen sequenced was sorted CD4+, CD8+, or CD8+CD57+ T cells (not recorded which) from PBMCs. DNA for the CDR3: TGTGCCACCAGTGATTCGGCTACGGAAAAACTGTTTTTT. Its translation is CATSDSATEKLFF.